Listed below are T cell receptor beta chains from one sample, sequenced in a study of CD8+ T cells in alopecia areata. The repertoire was sequenced with immunoSEQ multiplex PCR; TCRdb's copy has only in-frame clones and lacks some. The repertoire has approximately 100,000 clones, 70% to 90% of them found once; the top ten carry around 10%. This sample comprised CD8+ T cells sorted from blood, obtained at roughly week 30, from a patient treated with tofacitinib. Source of these receptors: a human donor with alopecia areata. The CDR3 runs from the conserved cysteine through the conserved F or W. D genes are given only for firm matches. The listing skips clone size in some rows; elsewhere it reads once, few, many or a size class.

CDR3	DNA	V	J	D	size
CASSQETRSTGEGEQYF	TGCGCCAGCAGCCAAGAAACCCGCTCGACAGGAGAAGGCGAGCAGTACTTC	TRBV4-1	TRBJ2-7	NA	NA
CAISDYRGSTQNTEAFF	TGTGCCATCAGTGACTATCGGGGGAGCACACAGAACACTGAAGCTTTCTTT	TRBV10-3	TRBJ1-1	NA	NA
CASSFRAGEQYF	TGTGCCAGCAGTTTCAGGGCAGGCGAGCAGTACTTC	TRBV25-1	TRBJ2-7	NA	NA
CASSETGGATDTQYF	TGCGCCAGCAGCGAGACAGGGGGTGCCACAGATACGCAGTATTTT	TRBV5-1	TRBJ2-3	TRBD1	NA
CASRGTFSYEQYF	TGTGCCAGCAGGGGTACCTTCTCCTACGAGCAGTACTTC	TRBV2	TRBJ2-7	NA	NA
CASRADSIYGYTF	TGTGCCAGCAGGGCCGACAGTATCTATGGCTACACCTTC	TRBV7-2	TRBJ1-2	NA	NA
CASSIVGGTNEQFF	TGTGCCAGTAGTATCGTAGGGGGAACCAATGAGCAGTTCTTC	TRBV19	TRBJ2-1	NA	NA
CASSLGLGGYTEAFF	TGTGCCAGCAGCTTAGGGTTAGGGGGCTACACTGAAGCTTTCTTT	TRBV7-2	TRBJ1-1	TRBD1	NA
CASSSSGSSYEQYF	TGTGCCAGCAGTTCTAGCGGTAGCTCCTACGAGCAGTACTTC	TRBV7-2	TRBJ2-7	TRBD2	once
CASSAGLAGTGSSYEQYF	TGTGCCAGCAGCGCTGGACTAGCGGGAACCGGGAGCTCCTACGAGCAGTACTTC	TRBV5-4	TRBJ2-7	TRBD2	few
CASSLVPGLVDNEQFF	TGTGCCAGCAGCTTAGTCCCGGGACTAGTTGACAATGAGCAGTTCTTC	TRBV7-9	TRBJ2-1	TRBD2	NA
CASSPGPLTDTQYF	TGTGCCAGCTCACCAGGCCCACTCACAGATACGCAGTATTTT	TRBV18	TRBJ2-3	NA	NA
CASSQSTPGTGADYEQYF	TGCGCCAGCAGTCAATCGACTCCTGGGACAGGGGCCGACTACGAGCAGTACTTC	TRBV23-1	TRBJ2-7	TRBD1	NA
CASTFSRGVYEQYF	TGTGCCAGCACCTTCTCACGGGGGGTCTACGAGCAGTACTTC	TRBV7-9	TRBJ2-7	TRBD2	NA
CASSPGQGAYEQYF	TGTGCCAGCAGCCCGGGACAGGGGGCTTACGAGCAGTACTTC	TRBV7-2	TRBJ2-7	TRBD1	NA
CAISEGQGSTEAFF	TGTGCCATCAGTGAGGGACAGGGGAGCACTGAAGCTTTCTTT	TRBV10-3	TRBJ1-1	TRBD1	NA
CASSSGTSGGEQFF	TGCGCCAGCAGCTCTGGGACTAGCGGGGGTGAGCAGTTCTTC	TRBV5-1	TRBJ2-1	TRBD2	once
CASSLSATANQPQHF	TGTGCCAGCAGTTTATCGGCCACAGCTAATCAGCCCCAGCATTTT	TRBV27	TRBJ1-5	NA	NA
CASSIGGNIQYF	TGTGCCAGCAGTATAGGGGGGAACATTCAGTACTTC	TRBV6-1	TRBJ2-4	NA	NA
CASSSTGVLQPQHF	TGTGCCAGCAGTTCAACGGGGGTTCTTCAGCCCCAGCATTTT	TRBV27	TRBJ1-5	NA	NA
CASSTLAGGPDEQFF	TGTGCCAGTAGTACCTTAGCGGGAGGGCCGGATGAGCAGTTCTTC	TRBV19	TRBJ2-1	TRBD2	NA
CASSQALGQSYEQYF	TGCGCCAGCAGCCAAGCCCTCGGACAGAGCTACGAGCAGTACTTC	TRBV4-1	TRBJ2-7	NA	NA
CASSLGGREQYF	TGTGCCAGCAGCTTGGGGGGCCGCGAGCAGTACTTC	TRBV13	TRBJ2-7	NA	NA
CASSSGTGFSGANVLTF	TGCGCCAGCAGTTCCGGGACAGGGTTCTCTGGGGCCAACGTCCTGACTTTC	TRBV5-1	TRBJ2-6	TRBD1	once
CASSPGGDRGYEQYF	TGTGCCAGCAGCCCAGGGGGGGACAGGGGTTACGAGCAGTACTTC	TRBV9	TRBJ2-7	TRBD1	NA
CASSTGTSAYEQYF	TGCGCCAGCAGTACCGGGACTAGCGCCTACGAGCAGTACTTC	TRBV5-1	TRBJ2-7	TRBD2	NA
CASRGEVMNTEAFF	TGTGCCAGCAGAGGGGAAGTCATGAACACTGAAGCTTTCTTT	TRBV5-6	TRBJ1-1	NA	NA
CSVEDILRQGLDYGYTF	TGCAGCGTTGAAGACATTCTTAGACAGGGTTTGGACTATGGCTACACCTTC	TRBV29-1	TRBJ1-2	TRBD1	NA
CASSPGTAFSYEQYF	TGTGCCAGCAGCCCCGGGACAGCTTTCTCCTACGAGCAGTACTTC	TRBV7-9	TRBJ2-7	TRBD1	few
CASSITGLNTGELFF	TGTGCCAGTAGTATTACTGGGCTGAACACCGGGGAGCTGTTTTTT	TRBV19	TRBJ2-2	NA	NA
CASSLIVTGGETQYF	TGTGCCAGCAGCTTGATAGTGACAGGGGGAGAGACCCAGTACTTC	TRBV5-4	TRBJ2-5	TRBD1	NA
CASSQVQLGNGQPQHF	TGCGCCAGCAGCCAGGTACAACTGGGCAACGGGCAGCCCCAGCATTTT	TRBV4-1	TRBJ1-5	NA	NA
CASSSTTHNSPLHF	TGTGCCAGCAGCTCCACCACCCATAATTCACCCCTCCACTTT	TRBV11-2	TRBJ1-6	NA	once
CASSPDYEQYF	TGTGCCAGCAGCCCGGACTACGAGCAGTACTTC	TRBV5-5	TRBJ2-7	NA	once
CASNWGGGNEQYF	TGTGCCAGCAACTGGGGGGGAGGGAACGAGCAGTACTTC	TRBV7-8	TRBJ2-7	TRBD2	NA
CASSYSGTTDEQYF	TGTGCCAGCAGTTACTCCGGGACCACGGACGAGCAGTACTTC	TRBV6-5	TRBJ2-7	NA	NA
CSVALGQSADYTF	TGCAGCGTCGCCCTTGGGCAGTCGGCGGACTACACCTTC	TRBV29-1	TRBJ1-2	NA	NA
CASSLERQGGRGYTF	TGTGCCAGCAGCTTGGAACGACAGGGGGGACGTGGCTACACCTTC	TRBV5-4	TRBJ1-2	TRBD1	NA
CASTPGTQYF	TGTGCCAGCACGCCGGGTACGCAGTATTTT	TRBV9	TRBJ2-3	NA	once
CASSESSGGPTDTQYF	TGTGCCAGCAGTGAGTCTAGCGGGGGACCCACAGATACGCAGTATTTT	TRBV6-1	TRBJ2-3	TRBD2	NA
CSVVRDTSYEQYF	TGCAGCGTTGTACGAGACACCTCCTACGAGCAGTACTTC	TRBV29-1	TRBJ2-7	NA	NA
CSVDRTGANTEAFF	TGCAGCGTGGATAGGACAGGGGCGAACACTGAAGCTTTCTTT	TRBV29-1	TRBJ1-1	TRBD1	NA